One and the same sample provided the 24 T cell receptor beta chains below, sequenced in a study of spatial heterogeneity in lung cancer (dated by TCRdb to between 2018 and 2020). Libraries were built with 5' RACE. Sequencing relied on a NextSeq 500. Through fastp at Q25 and MiXCR, TCRdb rebuilt clones from the public reads, retaining in-frame beta chains. Entries are consolidated by CDR3 protein sequence, retaining the most common genes and DNA. For this sample the table gives some 6,900 distinct CDR3 sequences, of which roughly 3.9% were detected only once. The ten largest clones capture about 23% of the sample. In the paper's terms, the time point label means: sample taken at primary tumor resection. For TCR sequencing, whole RNA was extracted from tumor and nontumor lung tissue, or from cryopreserved PBMC samples, and no cell sorting was done. The specimen was normal lung tissue next to the tumor, collected at surgery. The receptors originated from a female donor with early-stage non-small cell lung cancer.

Within the sample, this clonotype is medium-sized. This chain uses TRBV2 with TRBJ2-7; 8 nucleotides match TRBD1. CDR1 and CDR2 (germline): SNHLY, FYNNEI. The CDR3 loop spans 14 amino acids. J gave up 0 bases and V 7 bases, and 5 bases lay outside the gene matches. CDR3 DNA: TGTGCCAGCATTCAGGGGGCTGGCTCCTACGAGCAGTACTTC. Amino acids: CASIQGAGSYEQYF.

This clonotype was seen many times. The chain joins TRBV19 to TRBJ1-5; D perhaps matches TRBD1 (6 bases). The CDR3 runs to 15 residues. V shed 0 bases and J shed 6 bases, with 12 bases lying between them. Germline V CDR1 and CDR2: LNHDA, SQIVND (reference sequence). The CDR3 spells CASSIDSGGAQPQHF. CDR3 bases: TGTGCCAGTAGTATAGATAGCGGGGGGGCTCAGCCCCAGCATTTT. The full variable domain, rest sourced from reference TRBV19 and TRBJ1-5, is DGGITQSPKYLFRKEGQNVTLSCEQNLNHDAMYWYRQDPGQGLRLIYYSQIVNDFQKGDIAEGYSVSREKKESFPLTVTSAQKNPTAFYLCASSIDSGGAQPQHFGDGTRLSIL.

This clonotype was counted a few times. The rearrangement uses TRBV19 and TRBJ2-3; D is unresolved. This CDR3 is 13 amino acids long. V lost 4 bases to trimming and J lost 2 bases, with 7 bases between them. Germline loops: CDR1 LNHDA, CDR2 SQIVND (reference sequence). Here the CDR3 DNA reads TGTGCCAGTAGTAGCCGACCCACAGATACGCAGTATTTT. Translation gives CASSSRPTDTQYF.

This clonotype was seen many times. The gene calls are TRBV12-3 or TRBV12-4 and TRBJ2-3; the match to TRBD2 covers 8 bases. This CDR3 is built from 15 residues. V lost 5 bases to trimming and J lost 1 base; unmatched junction nucleotides: 5. The CDR3 DNA reads as TGTGCCAGCAGTATTCAGACTAGCGGCACAGATACGCAGTATTTT. This encodes CASSIQTSGTDTQYF.

Many counts were recorded for this clonotype. The rearrangement joins TRBV6-2 or TRBV6-3 to TRBJ1-5, with D possibly being TRBD1 (5 bases). V gave up 4 bases and J gave up 3 bases, with 13 bases separating them. This CDR3 contains 15 residues. The germline V gene encodes CDR1 MNHEY and CDR2 SVGEGT. This CDR3 reads CASSFIGANNQPQHF. CDR3 DNA: TGTGCCAGCAGTTTTATAGGGGCTAACAATCAGCCCCAGCATTTT.

This clonotype occurred many times. V and J are TRBV27 and TRBJ2-7; the D is unclear. CDR1 and CDR2 (germline): MNHEY, SMNVEV (reference sequence). V lost 8 bases to trimming and J lost 2 bases, with 10 bases between them. CDR3 length equals 12 residues. The CDR3 DNA follows: TGTGCCAGCGGATTGGGCACCTACGAGCAGTACTTC. It codes for CASGLGTYEQYF.

The table lists this clonotype with many counts. This rearrangement joins TRBV27 to TRBJ1-1; no firm D call. Between the trimmed V and J ends, which lost 3 bases and 3 bases, there was a span of 8 bases. CDR3 length: 13 amino acids. Per germline, CDR1 MNHEY and CDR2 SMNVEV (reference sequence). The CDR3 loop is CASSLFEYTEAFF. CDR3 DNA sequence: TGTGCCAGCAGTTTGTTTGAGTACACTGAAGCTTTCTTT.

This clonotype was found many times. The chain carries TRBV7-9 and TRBJ2-7; 7 bases match TRBD2. The V gene's germline CDR1 is SEHNR and CDR2 FQNEAQ (reference sequence). J was trimmed by 4 bases and V by 1 base; bases with no gene match: 7. The CDR3 runs to 15 residues. The CDR3 bases are TGTGCCAGCAGCTTAGTCTCGCAGGGAGGGTACGAGCAGTACTTC. Its translation is CASSLVSQGGYEQYF. Based on the CDR3 plus reference TRBV7-9 and TRBJ2-7, the full variable domain is DTGVSQNPRHKITKRGQNVTFRCDPISEHNRLYWYRQTLGQGPEFLTYFQNEAQLEKSRLLSDRFSAERPKGSFSTLEIQRTEQGDSAMYLCASSLVSQGGYEQYFGPGTRLTVT.

This clonotype is labeled as medium-sized. The J gene is TRBJ2-3, the V gene TRBV7-2; D not resolved. Trimming pared 5 bases from V and 2 bases from J, leaving 2 bases between. CDR1 and CDR2 (germline): SGHTA, FQGNSA. The length of the CDR3 is 11 residues. The CDR3 bases are TGTGCCAGCAGCCCCACAGATACGCAGTATTTT. Translation: CASSPTDTQYF.

This clonotype came up many times. This chain uses TRBV7-2 with TRBJ2-7, with D tentatively TRBD1 (6 bases). Between the trimmed V and J ends, which lost 7 bases and 6 bases, there was a span of 19 bases. The germline CDR1 and CDR2 sequences are SGHTA and FQGNSA. The CDR3 loop spans 14 amino acids. As DNA, the CDR3 is TGTGCCAGCACCCGAAACTTACAGGGTCTCGAGCAGTACTTC. This encodes CASTRNLQGLEQYF.

This clonotype occurred many times. The chain couples TRBV18 to TRBJ2-3; 12 bases are a match to TRBD2. The germline gives CDR1 KGHSH, CDR2 LQKENI. After removal of 3 bases from V and 4 bases from J, the junction contained 5 bases not matched to a gene. CDR3 length: 16 residues. The CDR3 loop is CASSPPTSGGSDTQYF. The CDR3, as DNA: TGTGCCAGCTCACCGCCAACTAGCGGGGGGTCAGATACGCAGTATTTT.

In this sample, this clonotype turned up a few times. The chain is built from TRBV2 and TRBJ2-1; D remains unclear. The V gene's germline CDR1 is SNHLY and CDR2 FYNNEI. V lost 3 bases and J lost 4, with 1 base in between. The CDR3 is made up of 11 amino acids. CDR3 sequence: CASSDYNEQFF. In DNA, the CDR3 is TGTGCCAGCAGTGATTACAATGAGCAGTTCTTC.

There are many counts of this clonotype. This chain uses TRBV4-2 with TRBJ1-6; D remains ambiguous. This CDR3 region has 15 residues. Per the germline V gene, CDR1 is LGHNA and CDR2 is YNFKEQ. V gave up 2 bases and J gave up 3 bases, with 8 bases separating them. CDR3: CASSQSNSYNSPLHF. CDR3 sequence (DNA): TGTGCCAGCAGCCAAAGTAACAGCTATAATTCACCCCTCCACTTT.

This clonotype was detected many times. The chain recombines TRBV5-5 with TRBJ1-6; maybe TRBD1 (5 bases). From germline, CDR1 is SGHKS and CDR2 YYEKEE (reference sequence). This CDR3 is 17 amino acids long. V lost 2 bases and J 7 bases, leaving 19 bases between the germline ends. DNA of the CDR3: TGTGCCAGCAGCTTACCCGGGACGCAGGTCAGAAATTCACCCCTCCACTTT. It yields the protein CASSLPGTQVRNSPLHF.

In this sample, this clonotype turned up many times. The CDR3 loop is CASSPLQMNTEAFF. In DNA, the CDR3 is TGTGCCAGCTCACCGTTACAGATGAACACTGAAGCTTTCTTT. The V call is TRBV18, the J call TRBJ1-1; no clear D. Germline-derived CDR1 and CDR2 are KGHSH and LQKENI. The CDR3 is made up of 14 amino acids. V was cut by 3 bases and J by 0 bases, with 8 bases left in between.

Judged by abundance, this clonotype is medium-sized (0.01 to 0.1%). The CDR3, as DNA: TGCAGTGCCCGGACACCAGGGAATGAAAAACTGTTTTTT. The encoded protein is CSARTPGNEKLFF. This sequence joins TRBV20-1 and TRBJ1-4; the D gene is possibly TRBD1 (5 bases). The V end lost 6 bases, the J end lost 5 bases, and 13 bases lay between the germline ends. CDR1 and CDR2 from the germline V gene are DFQATT and SNEGSKA (reference sequence). This CDR3 is 13 amino acids long.

This clonotype was detected ten times or more. The V gene is TRBV7-2, the J gene TRBJ1-1; 10 bases are a match to TRBD1. CDR1 and CDR2 from the germline V gene are SGHTA and FQGNSA. The V and J ends lost 3 bases and 7 bases, in that order; junction bases with no gene match: 8. CDR3 size: 15 residues. In DNA form, the CDR3 reads TGTGCCAGCAGCTTGACAGGGGGCGCATATGATGAAGCTTTCTTT. It codes for CASSLTGGAYDEAFF.

Ten or more counts support this clonotype. This rearrangement joins TRBV25-1 to TRBJ2-5; unclear D gene. Trimming took off 7 bases at V and 9 bases at J, with 9 bases between the two ends. CDR3 length: 10 amino acids. Germline CDR1 is MGHDK and CDR2 is SYGVNS. CDR3 loop: CASMAAAQYF. The CDR3 DNA sequence: TGTGCCAGCATGGCCGCAGCCCAGTACTTC.

This clonotype ranks as medium-sized. This chain joins TRBV5-1 and TRBJ1-1; D call uncertain. Per the germline V gene, CDR1 is SGHRS and CDR2 is YFSETQ. The CDR3 spans 14 residues. V dropped 4 bases and J dropped 0 bases, with 10 bases sitting between them. The CDR3 sequence: CASSPVAMNTEAFF. The CDR3 DNA sequence: TGCGCCAGCAGCCCCGTCGCCATGAACACTGAAGCTTTCTTT.

This clonotype occurred many times. The chain recombines TRBV27 with TRBJ2-7, with 9 bases identical to TRBD1. The germline CDR1 and CDR2 sequences are MNHEY and SMNVEV (reference sequence). CDR3 length equals 14 residues. Trimming removed 4 bases from V and 6 bases from J; junction bases left unmatched: 7. CDR3 loop: CASSSDRGDGEQYF. DNA of the CDR3: TGTGCCAGCAGTTCGGACAGGGGAGATGGCGAGCAGTACTTC.

This clonotype rates as medium-sized. The chain couples TRBV2 to TRBJ2-2; D is possibly TRBD2 (6 bases). Germline CDR1 is SNHLY and CDR2 is FYNNEI. The CDR3 runs 15 residues. The V and J ends lost 0 bases and 4 bases respectively, with 9 bases between them. This CDR3 is CASSEARGGTGELFF. CDR3 bases: TGTGCCAGCAGTGAAGCGCGGGGTGGCACCGGGGAGCTGTTTTTT.

This clonotype was recorded at least ten times. This chain uses TRBV6-1 with TRBJ2-6; possible D gene TRBD2, 6 bases. In germline, CDR1 is MNHNS, CDR2 SASEGT. The CDR3 sequence is 15 residues long. Trimming stripped 2 bases from V and 3 bases from J, with 8 bases between. The CDR3 loop reads CASSELGGGANVLTF. In DNA form, the CDR3 reads TGTGCCAGCAGTGAACTGGGAGGTGGGGCCAACGTCCTGACTTTC.

This chain links TRBV10-3 with TRBJ1-2; 7 nucleotides line up with TRBD1. There are 12 residues in the CDR3. V gave up 3 bases and J gave up 7 bases; unmatched junction bases: 2. Germline V CDR1 and CDR2: ENHRY, SYGVKD. Written as DNA, the CDR3 is TGTGCCATCAGTGATAAGGGGGCTGGCTACACCTTC. This sequence encodes CAISDKGAGYTF.

This clonotype was recorded many times. The chain couples TRBV6-5 to TRBJ1-2; 11 bases align to TRBD1. The trim removed 2 bases at V and 1 base at J, leaving 6 bases unmatched. The CDR3 is 17 residues long. The germline V gene encodes CDR1 MNHEY and CDR2 SVGAGI. CDR3: CASSYLKDRGRNYGYTF. CDR3 coding DNA: TGTGCCAGCAGTTACCTCAAGGACAGGGGGCGTAACTATGGCTACACCTTC.